This T cell receptor beta chain was documented in a study of T cell repertoires in cytomegalovirus infection. Study-level information: Public TCR beta signature analysis indicated the presence of both CMV infection and matching HLA type.

This clonotype has a handful of counts. Its antigen is not identified. TCRdb re-called the reads with MiXCR, one entry per CDR3 protein. The sample yields some 200,000 distinct CDR3 sequences, about 38% seen once. Germline CDR1 SGHVS, CDR2 FNYEAQ. J was trimmed by 5 bases and V by 5 bases; bases with no gene match: 7. CDR3 length: 14 amino acids. The sample was CD8+ T cells from cultured PBMCs, taken from culture after CMV antigen stimulation. The origin of this receptor is a human donor in good health (CMV status not recorded). Some clones in this sample may be carry-over from other donors' samples. V is TRBV7-6 and J is TRBJ2-7, with 9 bases that match TRBD2. The CDR3 DNA reads as TGTGCCAGCAGCCGGGGACTAGCTGGGGACGAGCAGTACTTC. This translates into CASSRGLAGDEQYF.